This T cell receptor (beta chain) is drawn from a study of blood T cell repertoires in COVID-19. About the study: Both acute and convalescent COVID-19 samples were obtained from the United States, Italy and Spain. T cells, B-cell-depleted T cells, or PBMCs supplied cDNA or gDNA.

Profiling relied on immunoSEQ multiplex PCR, and the TCRdb table lists in-frame clones only, not all of them. Counted here are around 260,000 clones, approximately 86% occurring once; the ten biggest clones make up approximately 9.8%. The J segment lost 0 bases and the V segment lost 10 bases, leaving 10 bases of the junction unmatched. The germline CDR1 and CDR2 sequences are ENHRY and SYGVKD. This CDR3 comprises 17 residues. The source of this sequence is a middle-aged man who had recovered from COVID-19. The chain employs TRBV10-3 and TRBJ1-6, with TRBD1 matching 9 bases. The sample comprised peripheral blood. The CDR3 DNA sequence: TGTGCCACCCTGGGACAGGGAGGTAGCTCCTATAATTCACCCCTCCACTTT. Translated, it gives CATLGQGGSSYNSPLHF.